This TCR beta chain was obtained from a study of CD8+CD57+ T cells in acquired aplastic anemia. Looking at the study overall: DNA from sorted CD4+ and CD8+ cells averaged roughly 3.2 ug.

Genomic DNA constituted the template upon which TCR beta VDJ and CDR3 profiling was performed. TCRdb reanalysed the reads using MiXCR and keeps one entry per CDR3 protein. Counted here are about half a million distinct CDR3 sequences, 25% to 40% occurring once; the ten biggest clones make up about 0.8%. Patients chosen for sequencing had shown CD8+CD57+ cell expansion by flow cytometry. The material sequenced was sorted CD4+, CD8+, or CD8+CD57+ T cells (not recorded which) from PBMCs. This sequence originates from a human donor with aplastic anemia.

The CDR3 is CASSFNQGEAFF. The CDR3 DNA follows: TGTGCCAGCAGTTTCAATCAGGGTGAAGCTTTCTTT. V and J are TRBV27 and TRBJ1-1, with D possibly being TRBD1 (5 bases). The CDR3 contains 12 residues. Trimming pared 3 bases from V and 7 bases from J, leaving 9 bases between. Germline-derived CDR1 and CDR2 are MNHEY and SMNVEV (reference sequence).